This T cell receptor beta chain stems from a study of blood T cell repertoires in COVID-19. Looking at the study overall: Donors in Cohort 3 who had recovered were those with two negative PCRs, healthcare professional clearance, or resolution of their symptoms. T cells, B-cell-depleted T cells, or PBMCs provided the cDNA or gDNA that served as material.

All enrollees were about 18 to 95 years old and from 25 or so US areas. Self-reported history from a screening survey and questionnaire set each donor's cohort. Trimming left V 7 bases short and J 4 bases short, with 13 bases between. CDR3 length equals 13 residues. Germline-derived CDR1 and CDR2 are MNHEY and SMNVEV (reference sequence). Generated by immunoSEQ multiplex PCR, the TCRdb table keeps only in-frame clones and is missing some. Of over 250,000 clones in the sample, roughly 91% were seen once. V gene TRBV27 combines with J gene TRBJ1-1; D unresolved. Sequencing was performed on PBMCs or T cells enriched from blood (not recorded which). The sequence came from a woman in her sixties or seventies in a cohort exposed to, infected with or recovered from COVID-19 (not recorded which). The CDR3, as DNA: TGTGCCAGCAAGTTAACTCCTTCCACTGAAGCTTTCTTT. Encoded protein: CASKLTPSTEAFF.